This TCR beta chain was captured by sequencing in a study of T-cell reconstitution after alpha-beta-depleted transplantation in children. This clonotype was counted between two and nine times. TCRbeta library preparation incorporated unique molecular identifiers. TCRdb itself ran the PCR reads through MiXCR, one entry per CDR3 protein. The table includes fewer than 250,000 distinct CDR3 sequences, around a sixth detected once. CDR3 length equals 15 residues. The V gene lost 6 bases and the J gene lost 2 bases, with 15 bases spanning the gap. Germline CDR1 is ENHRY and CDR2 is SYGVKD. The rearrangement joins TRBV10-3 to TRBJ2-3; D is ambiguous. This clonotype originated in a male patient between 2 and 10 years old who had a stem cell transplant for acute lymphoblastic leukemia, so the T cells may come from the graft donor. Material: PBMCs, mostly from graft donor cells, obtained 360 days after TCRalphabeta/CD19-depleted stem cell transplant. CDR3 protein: CAIRPDTKSTDTQYF. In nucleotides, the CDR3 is TGTGCCATCAGGCCCGACACTAAATCCACAGATACGCAGTATTTT.